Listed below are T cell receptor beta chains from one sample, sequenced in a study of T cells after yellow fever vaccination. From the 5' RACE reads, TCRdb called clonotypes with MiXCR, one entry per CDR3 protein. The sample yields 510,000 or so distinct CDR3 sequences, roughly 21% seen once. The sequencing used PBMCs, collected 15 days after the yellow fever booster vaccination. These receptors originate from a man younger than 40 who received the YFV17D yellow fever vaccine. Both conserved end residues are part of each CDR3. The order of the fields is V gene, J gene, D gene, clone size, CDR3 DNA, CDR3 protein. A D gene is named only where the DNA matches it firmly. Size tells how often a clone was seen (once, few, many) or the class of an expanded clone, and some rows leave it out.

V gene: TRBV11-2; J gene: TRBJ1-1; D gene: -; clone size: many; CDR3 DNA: TGTGCCAGCAGCTACGGGGCCTTTCACAACACTGAAGCTTTCTTT; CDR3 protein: CASSYGAFHNTEAFF
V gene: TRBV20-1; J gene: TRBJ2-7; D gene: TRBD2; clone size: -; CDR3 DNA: TGCAGTGCTAGACTAGCGGAGACCTACGAGCAGTACTTC; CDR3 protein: CSARLAETYEQYF
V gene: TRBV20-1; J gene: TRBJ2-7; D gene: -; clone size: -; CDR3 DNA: TGCAGTGCTAGGAAGAGTAACGGCTACGAGCAGTACTTC; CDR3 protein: CSARKSNGYEQYF
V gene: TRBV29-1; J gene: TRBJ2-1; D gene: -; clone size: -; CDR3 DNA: TGCAGCGTTGAAGCAAGGGGCCGATACAATGAGCAGTTCTTC; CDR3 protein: CSVEARGRYNEQFF
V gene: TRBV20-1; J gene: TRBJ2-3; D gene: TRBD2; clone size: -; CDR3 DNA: TGCAGTGCTAGGGGACTAGCGGGATTCGGGCGGTTAGATACGCAGTATTTT; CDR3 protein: CSARGLAGFGRLDTQYF
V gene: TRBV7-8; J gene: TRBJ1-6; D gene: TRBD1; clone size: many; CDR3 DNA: TGTGCCAGCACCGGACAGGGGTCGAGTTCACCCCTCCACTTT; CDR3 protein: CASTGQGSSSPLHF
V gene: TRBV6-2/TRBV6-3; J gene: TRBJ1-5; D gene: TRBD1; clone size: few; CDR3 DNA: TGTGCCAGCAGTTACGGACAGGCTGATAGTCAGCCCCAGCATTTT; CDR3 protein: CASSYGQADSQPQHF
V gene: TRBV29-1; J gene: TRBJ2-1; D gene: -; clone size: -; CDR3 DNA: TGCAGCGTTGTGGTAGCGGACCCCCTCACCTACAATGAGCAGTTCTTC; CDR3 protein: CSVVVADPLTYNEQFF
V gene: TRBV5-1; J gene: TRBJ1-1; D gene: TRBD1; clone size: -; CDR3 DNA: TGCGCCAGCAGCCGCGGACAGGGGGGGACTGAAGCTTTCTTT; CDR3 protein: CASSRGQGGTEAFF
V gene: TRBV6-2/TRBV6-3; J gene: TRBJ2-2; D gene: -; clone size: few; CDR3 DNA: TGTGCCAGCAGTTTCGGGAGTATCAACGGGGAGCTGTTTTTT; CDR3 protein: CASSFGSINGELFF
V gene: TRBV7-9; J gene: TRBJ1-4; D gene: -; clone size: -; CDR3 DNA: TGTGCCAGCAGCCGTACAACTAATGAAAAACTGTTTTTT; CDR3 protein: CASSRTTNEKLFF
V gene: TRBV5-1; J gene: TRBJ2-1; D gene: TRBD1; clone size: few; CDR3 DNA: TGCGCCAGCAGCGGGGGACAGGTCCTTGAGCAGTTCTTC; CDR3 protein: CASSGGQVLEQFF
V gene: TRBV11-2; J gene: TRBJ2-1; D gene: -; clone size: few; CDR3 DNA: TGTGCCAGCAGCTTACCACTAACTTCCTACAATGAGCAGTTCTTC; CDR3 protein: CASSLPLTSYNEQFF
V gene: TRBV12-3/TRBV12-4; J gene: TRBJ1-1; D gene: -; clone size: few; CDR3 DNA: TGTGCCACTCTACAGTCGCTTGGGAACACTGAAGCTTTCTTT; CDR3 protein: CATLQSLGNTEAFF
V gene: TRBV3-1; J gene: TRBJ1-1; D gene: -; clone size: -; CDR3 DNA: TGTGCCAGCAGCCGGATAGGTGGGGACACTGAAGCTTTCTTT; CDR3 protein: CASSRIGGDTEAFF
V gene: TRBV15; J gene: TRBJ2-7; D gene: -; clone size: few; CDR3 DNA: TGTGCCACCAGCAGCGACCCGGGGGGCCTCTACGAGCAGTACTTC; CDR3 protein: CATSSDPGGLYEQYF
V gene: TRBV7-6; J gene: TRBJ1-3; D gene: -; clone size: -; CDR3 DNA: TGTGCCAGCAGCTTAGAGATCGGAGAGGACACCATATATTTT; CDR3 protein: CASSLEIGEDTIYF
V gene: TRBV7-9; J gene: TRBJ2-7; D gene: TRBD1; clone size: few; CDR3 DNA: TGTGCCAGCAGCTTAGCGCTGGTGACAGGGCACTCCTACGAGCAGTACTTC; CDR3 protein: CASSLALVTGHSYEQYF
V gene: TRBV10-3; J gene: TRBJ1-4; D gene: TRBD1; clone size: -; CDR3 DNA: TGTGCCATCAGTGATCAGGACAGGGGGCGGGAAAAACTGTTTTTT; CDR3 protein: CAISDQDRGREKLFF
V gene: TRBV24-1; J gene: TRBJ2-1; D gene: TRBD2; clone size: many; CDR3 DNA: TGTGCCACCAGTATTTTAGCGGGAGATAGCTACAATGAGCAGTTCTTC; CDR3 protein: CATSILAGDSYNEQFF
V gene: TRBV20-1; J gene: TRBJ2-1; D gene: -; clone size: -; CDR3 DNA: TGCAGTGCTAGAACGCCGACCTCCTACAATGAGCAGTTCTTC; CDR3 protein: CSARTPTSYNEQFF
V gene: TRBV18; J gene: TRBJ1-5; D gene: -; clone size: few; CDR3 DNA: TGTGCCAGCTCACCAGGGACCCGAGGGGAGCCCCAGCATTTT; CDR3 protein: CASSPGTRGEPQHF
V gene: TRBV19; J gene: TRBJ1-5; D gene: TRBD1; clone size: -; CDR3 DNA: TGTGCCAGGGGACAGGGGAGCAATCAGCCCCAGCATTTT; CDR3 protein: CARGQGSNQPQHF
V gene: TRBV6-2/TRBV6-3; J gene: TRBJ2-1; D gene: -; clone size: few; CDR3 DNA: TGTGCCAGTGACTCGGTTGGGGGAGACTTCTCCAATGAGCAGTTCTTC; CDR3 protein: CASDSVGGDFSNEQFF
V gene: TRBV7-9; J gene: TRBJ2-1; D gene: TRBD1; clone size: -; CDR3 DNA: TGTGCCAGCAGCCCTCGGACAGGAGCGAATGAGCAGTTCTTC; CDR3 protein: CASSPRTGANEQFF
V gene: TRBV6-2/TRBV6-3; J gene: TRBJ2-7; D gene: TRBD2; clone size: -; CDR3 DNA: TGTGCCAGCAGTTACTCGGCTAGCGGACCCTACGAGCAGTACTTC; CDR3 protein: CASSYSASGPYEQYF
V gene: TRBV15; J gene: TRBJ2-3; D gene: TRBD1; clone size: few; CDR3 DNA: TGTGCCACCAGCAGAGATCAGGGGGCGGGCGGCACAGATACGCAGTATTTT; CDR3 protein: CATSRDQGAGGTDTQYF
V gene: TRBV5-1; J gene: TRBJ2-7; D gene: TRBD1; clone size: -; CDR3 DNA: TGCGCCAGCAGCTTGGACGCTCCACGAGGGACCAGGGACAGGATCTACGAGCAGTACTTC; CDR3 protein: CASSLDAPRGTRDRIYEQYF
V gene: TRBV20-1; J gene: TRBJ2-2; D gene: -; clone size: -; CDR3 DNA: TGCAGTGCTAGAGAAGGCAGCGGCTACCCCGGGGAGCTGTTTTTT; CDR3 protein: CSAREGSGYPGELFF
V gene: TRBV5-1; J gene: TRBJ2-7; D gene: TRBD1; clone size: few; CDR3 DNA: TGCGCCAGCAGCTCGACAGGGAGAGGGGACGAGCAGTACTTC; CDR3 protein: CASSSTGRGDEQYF
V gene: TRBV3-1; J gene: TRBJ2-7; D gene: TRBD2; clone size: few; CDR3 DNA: TGTGCCAGCAGCCAACTAGCGGGAGCCTCCTACGAGCAGTACTTC; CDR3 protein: CASSQLAGASYEQYF
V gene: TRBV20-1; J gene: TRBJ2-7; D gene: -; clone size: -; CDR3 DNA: TGCAGTGCTAGGGGCAGCCCTGGGGACTACGAGCAGTACTTC; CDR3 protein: CSARGSPGDYEQYF
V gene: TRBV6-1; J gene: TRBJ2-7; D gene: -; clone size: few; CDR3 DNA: TGTGCCAGCAGTCGCCTGAACCCGGACGCCTCCTACGAGCAGTACTTC; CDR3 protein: CASSRLNPDASYEQYF
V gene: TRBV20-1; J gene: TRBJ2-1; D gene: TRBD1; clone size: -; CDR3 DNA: TGCAGTGCTAGTTCCCCCAGGGGGTCCAATGAGCAGTTCTTC; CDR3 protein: CSASSPRGSNEQFF
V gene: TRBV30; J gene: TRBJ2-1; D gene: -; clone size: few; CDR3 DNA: TGTGCCTGGAGTCTTCCGGGCCTGGGGGACAATGAGCAGTTCTTC; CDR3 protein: CAWSLPGLGDNEQFF
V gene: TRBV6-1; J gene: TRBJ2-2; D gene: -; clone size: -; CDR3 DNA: TGTGCCAGCAGGAAGGAGGCCGGGGAGCTGTTTTTT; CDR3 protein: CASRKEAGELFF
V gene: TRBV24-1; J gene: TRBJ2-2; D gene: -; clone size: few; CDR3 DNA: TGTGCCACCAGTGACCACCGGACAGCCATGAACACCGGGGAGCTGTTTTTT; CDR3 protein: CATSDHRTAMNTGELFF
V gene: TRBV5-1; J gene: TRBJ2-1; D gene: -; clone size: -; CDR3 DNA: TGCGCCAGCAGCTTGGGCTTACAGGGAACATACAATGAGCAGTTCTTC; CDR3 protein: CASSLGLQGTYNEQFF
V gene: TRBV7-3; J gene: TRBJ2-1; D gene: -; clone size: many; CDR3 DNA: TGTGCCAGCAGCTCCGGGATCCGTCCCCCCAATGAGCAGTTCTTC; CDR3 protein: CASSSGIRPPNEQFF
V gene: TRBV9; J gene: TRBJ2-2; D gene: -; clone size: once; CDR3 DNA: TGTGCCAGCAGCGAGACTAATCTGAACACCGGGGAGCTGTTTTTT; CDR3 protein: CASSETNLNTGELFF
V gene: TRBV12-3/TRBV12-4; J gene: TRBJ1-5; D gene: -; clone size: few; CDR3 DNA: TGTGCCAGCAGTTTAGGCAGGGCCGGGCCCCAGCATTTT; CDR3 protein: CASSLGRAGPQHF
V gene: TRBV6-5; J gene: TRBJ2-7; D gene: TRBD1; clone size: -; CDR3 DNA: TGTGCCAGCAGTTACCTGGACAGGGCCTACGAGCAGTACTTC; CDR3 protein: CASSYLDRAYEQYF
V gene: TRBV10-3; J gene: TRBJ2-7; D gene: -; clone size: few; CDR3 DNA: TGTGCCATCAGTGAGGGATTAGGGGTTGCGCACGAGCAGTACTTC; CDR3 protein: CAISEGLGVAHEQYF
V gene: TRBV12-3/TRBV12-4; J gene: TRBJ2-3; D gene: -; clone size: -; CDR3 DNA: TGTGCCAGCAGTCCGAGGGACCTGGGAGATACGCAGTATTTT; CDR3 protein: CASSPRDLGDTQYF
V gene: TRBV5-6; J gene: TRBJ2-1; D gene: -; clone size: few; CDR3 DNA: TGTGCCAGCAGCTTCCCGTACAGCGAGCAGTTCTTC; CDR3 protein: CASSFPYSEQFF
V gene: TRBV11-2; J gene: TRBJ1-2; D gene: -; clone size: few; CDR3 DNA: TGTGCCAGCAGCTTATGGTATGGGTCCGTCTATGGCTACACCTTC; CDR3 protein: CASSLWYGSVYGYTF
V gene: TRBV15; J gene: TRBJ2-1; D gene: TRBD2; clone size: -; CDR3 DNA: TGTGCCACCAGCAAAGGTCTAGCGGGAGGGCGAAGGGACAATGAGCAGTTCTTC; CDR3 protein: CATSKGLAGGRRDNEQFF
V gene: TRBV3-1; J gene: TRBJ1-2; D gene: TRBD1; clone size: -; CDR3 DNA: TGTGCCAGCAGCCCCCATAGGACAGGGCCCAACTATGGCTACACCTTC; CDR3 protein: CASSPHRTGPNYGYTF
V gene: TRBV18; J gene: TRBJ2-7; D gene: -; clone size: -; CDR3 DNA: TGTGCCAGCTCACCATTCACTGGAAAACCGAACGAGCAGTACTTC; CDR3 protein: CASSPFTGKPNEQYF
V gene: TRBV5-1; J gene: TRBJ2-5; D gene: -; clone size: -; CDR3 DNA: TGCGCCAGCAGCCCCCCGGGTTCGGGGGTGGAGACCCAGTACTTC; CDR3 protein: CASSPPGSGVETQYF
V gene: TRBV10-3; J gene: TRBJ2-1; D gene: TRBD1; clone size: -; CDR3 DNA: TGTGCCATCAGTGACCCTAGGGACAGGTTAGGGAACAATGAGCAGTTCTTC; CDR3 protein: CAISDPRDRLGNNEQFF
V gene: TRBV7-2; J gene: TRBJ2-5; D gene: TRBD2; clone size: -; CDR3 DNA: TGTGCCAGCAGCCCAACGTTAGCGGGAGTAGGACGGGGGACCCAGTACTTC; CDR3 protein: CASSPTLAGVGRGTQYF
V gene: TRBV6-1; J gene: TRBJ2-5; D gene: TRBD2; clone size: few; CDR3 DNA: TGTGCCAGCAGGCAACTAGCGGGAGAGACCCAGTACTTC; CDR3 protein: CASRQLAGETQYF
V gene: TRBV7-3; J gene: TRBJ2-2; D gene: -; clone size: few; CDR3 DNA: TGTGCCAGCAGCCCCTTAGGGGAAGGGGAGCTGTTTTTT; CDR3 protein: CASSPLGEGELFF
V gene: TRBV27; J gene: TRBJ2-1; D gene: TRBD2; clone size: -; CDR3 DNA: TGTGCCAGCAATCCCGGGAGGCCTAGGGATGAGCAGTTCTTC; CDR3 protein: CASNPGRPRDEQFF